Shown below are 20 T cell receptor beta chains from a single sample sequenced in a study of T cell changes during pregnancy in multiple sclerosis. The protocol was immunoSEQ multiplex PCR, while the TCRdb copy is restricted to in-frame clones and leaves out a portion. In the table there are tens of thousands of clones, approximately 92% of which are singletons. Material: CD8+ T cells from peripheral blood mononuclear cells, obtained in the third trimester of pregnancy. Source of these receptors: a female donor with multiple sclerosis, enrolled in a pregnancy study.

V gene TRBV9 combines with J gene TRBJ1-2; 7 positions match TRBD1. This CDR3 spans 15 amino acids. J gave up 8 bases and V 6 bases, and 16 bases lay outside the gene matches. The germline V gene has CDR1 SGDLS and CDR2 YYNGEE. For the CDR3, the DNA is TGTGCCAGCACTGACGATCAAGGGGGCGCGAGGGGCTACACCTTC. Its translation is CASTDDQGGARGYTF.

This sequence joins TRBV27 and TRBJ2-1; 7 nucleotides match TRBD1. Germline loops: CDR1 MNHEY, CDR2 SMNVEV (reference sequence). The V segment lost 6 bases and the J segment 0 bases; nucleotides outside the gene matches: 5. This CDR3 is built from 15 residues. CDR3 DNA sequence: TGTGCCAGCAGAACGACAGGGAGCTCCTACAATGAGCAGTTCTTC. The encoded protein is CASRTTGSSYNEQFF.

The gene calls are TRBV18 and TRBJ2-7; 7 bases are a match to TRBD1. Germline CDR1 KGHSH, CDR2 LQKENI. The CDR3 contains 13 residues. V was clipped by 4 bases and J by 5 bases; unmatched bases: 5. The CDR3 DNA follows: TGTGCCAGCTCACTCGACAGGGTAGACGAGCAGTACTTC. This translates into CASSLDRVDEQYF.

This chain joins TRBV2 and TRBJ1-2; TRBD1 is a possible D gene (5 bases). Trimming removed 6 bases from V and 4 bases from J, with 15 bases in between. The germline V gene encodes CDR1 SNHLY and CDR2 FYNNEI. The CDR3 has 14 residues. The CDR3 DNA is TGTGCCAGCAGCGCGTCCGACAGTTCCTATGGCTACACCTTC. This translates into CASSASDSSYGYTF. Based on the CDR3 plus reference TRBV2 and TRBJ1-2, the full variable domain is EPEVTQTPSHQVTQMGQEVILRCVPISNHLYFYWYRQILGQKVEFLVSFYNNEISEKSEIFDDQFSVERPDGSNFTLKIRSTKLEDSAMYFCASSASDSSYGYTFGSGTRLTVV.

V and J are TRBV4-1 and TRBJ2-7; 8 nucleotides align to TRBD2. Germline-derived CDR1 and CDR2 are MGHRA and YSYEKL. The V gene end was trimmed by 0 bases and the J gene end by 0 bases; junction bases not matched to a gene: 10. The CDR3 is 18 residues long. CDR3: CASSQDRLTSGPSYEQYF. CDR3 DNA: TGCGCCAGCAGCCAAGACCGGCTTACTAGCGGTCCCTCCTACGAGCAGTACTTC.

Written as DNA, the CDR3 is TGTGCCAGCAGTTCCTCCTCCAACACTGAAGCTTTCTTT. Translation gives CASSSSSNTEAFF. The V and J genes are TRBV7-8 and TRBJ1-1; unclear D gene. Germline lookup yields CDR1 SGHVS and CDR2 FQNEAQ. The CDR3 has 13 residues. The V and J ends lost 6 bases and 2 bases respectively, with 10 bases between them.

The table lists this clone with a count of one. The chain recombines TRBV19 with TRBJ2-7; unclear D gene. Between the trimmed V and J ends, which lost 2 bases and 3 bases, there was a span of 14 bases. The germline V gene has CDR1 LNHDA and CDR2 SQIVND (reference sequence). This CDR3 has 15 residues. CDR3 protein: CASSINLGTIYEQYF. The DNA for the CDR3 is TGTGCCAGTAGTATAAACCTAGGCACTATCTACGAGCAGTACTTC.

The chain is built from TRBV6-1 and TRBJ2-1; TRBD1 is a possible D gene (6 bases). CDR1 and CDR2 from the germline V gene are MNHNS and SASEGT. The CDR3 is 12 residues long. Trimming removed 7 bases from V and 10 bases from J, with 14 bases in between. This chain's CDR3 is CASTISGTEQFF. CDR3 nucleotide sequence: TGTGCCAGCACAATCTCCGGGACAGAGCAGTTCTTC.

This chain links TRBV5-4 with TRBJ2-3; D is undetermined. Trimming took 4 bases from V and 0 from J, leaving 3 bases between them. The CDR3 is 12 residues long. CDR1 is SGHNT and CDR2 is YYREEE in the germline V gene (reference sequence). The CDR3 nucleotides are TGTGCCAGCAGCCTGAGCACAGATACGCAGTATTTT. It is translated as CASSLSTDTQYF.

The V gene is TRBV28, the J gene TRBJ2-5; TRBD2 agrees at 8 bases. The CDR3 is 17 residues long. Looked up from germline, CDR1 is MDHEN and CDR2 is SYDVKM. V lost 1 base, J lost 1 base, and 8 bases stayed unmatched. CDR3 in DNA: TGTGCCAGCAGTTTATTCCCTCGAAGCGGGGGCCAAGAGACCCAGTACTTC. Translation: CASSLFPRSGGQETQYF.

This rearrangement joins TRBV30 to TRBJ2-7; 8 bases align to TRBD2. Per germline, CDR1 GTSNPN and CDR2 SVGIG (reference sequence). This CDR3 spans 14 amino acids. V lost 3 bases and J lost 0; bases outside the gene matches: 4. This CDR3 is CAWRGGTSSYEQYF. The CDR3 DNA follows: TGTGCCTGGAGGGGGGGGACTAGCTCCTACGAGCAGTACTTC.

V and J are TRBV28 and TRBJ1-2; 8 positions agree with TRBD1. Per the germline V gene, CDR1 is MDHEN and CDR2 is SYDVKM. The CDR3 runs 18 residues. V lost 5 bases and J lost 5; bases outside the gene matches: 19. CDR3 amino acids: CASSVRTGGGRLTYGYTF. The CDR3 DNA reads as TGTGCCAGCAGTGTAAGAACAGGGGGTGGAAGATTAACATATGGCTACACCTTC.

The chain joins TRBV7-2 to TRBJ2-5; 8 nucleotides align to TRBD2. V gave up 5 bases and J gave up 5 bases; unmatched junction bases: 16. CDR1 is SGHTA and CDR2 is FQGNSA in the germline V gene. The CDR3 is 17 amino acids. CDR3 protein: CASSLHGIAGIRETQYF. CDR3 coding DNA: TGTGCCAGCAGCCTTCATGGGATAGCGGGAATCCGGGAGACCCAGTACTTC.

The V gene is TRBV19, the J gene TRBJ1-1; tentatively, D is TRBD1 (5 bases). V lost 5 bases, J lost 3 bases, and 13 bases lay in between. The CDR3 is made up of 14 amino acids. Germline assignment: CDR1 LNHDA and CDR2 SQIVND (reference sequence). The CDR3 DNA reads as TGTGCCAGTAGTGTCTGGGGCGCGGACACTGAAGCTTTCTTT. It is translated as CASSVWGADTEAFF.

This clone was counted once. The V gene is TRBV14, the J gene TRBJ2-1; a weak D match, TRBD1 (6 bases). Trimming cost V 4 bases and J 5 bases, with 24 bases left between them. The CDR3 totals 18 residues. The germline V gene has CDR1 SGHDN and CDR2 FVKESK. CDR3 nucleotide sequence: TGTGCCAGCAGCCGTACGATGGCTTCTTTGGACAGAGACAATGAGCAGTTCTTC. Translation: CASSRTMASLDRDNEQFF.

The CDR3 region is CASSFRQGFYEQYF. The CDR3 region has the DNA TGTGCCAGCAGTTTCAGACAGGGGTTCTACGAGCAGTACTTC. The chain combines TRBV27 with TRBJ2-7; 8 positions agree with TRBD1. CDR3 length: 14 amino acids. Trimming took 3 bases from V and 3 from J; bases not matched to a gene: 4. The germline V gene has CDR1 MNHEY and CDR2 SMNVEV (reference sequence).

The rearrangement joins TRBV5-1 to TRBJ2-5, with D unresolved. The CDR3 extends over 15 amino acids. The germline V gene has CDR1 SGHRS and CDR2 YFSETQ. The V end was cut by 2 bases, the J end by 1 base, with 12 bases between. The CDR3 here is CASSFLPIFQETQYF. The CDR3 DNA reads TGCGCCAGCAGCTTTCTACCCATATTCCAAGAGACCCAGTACTTC.

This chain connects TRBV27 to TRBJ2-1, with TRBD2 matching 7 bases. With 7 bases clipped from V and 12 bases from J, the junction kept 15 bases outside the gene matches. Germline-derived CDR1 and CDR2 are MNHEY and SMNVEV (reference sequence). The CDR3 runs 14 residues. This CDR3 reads CASTPAGGEGTQFF. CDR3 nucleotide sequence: TGTGCCAGCACCCCCGCGGGCGGGGAGGGTACGCAGTTCTTC.

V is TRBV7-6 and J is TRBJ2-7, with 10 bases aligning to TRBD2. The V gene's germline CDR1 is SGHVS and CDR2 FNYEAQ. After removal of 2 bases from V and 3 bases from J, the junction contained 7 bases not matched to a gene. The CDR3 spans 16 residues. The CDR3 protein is CASSLQTSGDLYEQYF. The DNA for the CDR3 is TGTGCCAGCAGCTTACAAACTAGCGGGGACCTCTACGAGCAGTACTTC. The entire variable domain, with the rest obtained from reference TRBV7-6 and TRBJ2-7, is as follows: GAGVSQSPRYKVTKRGQDVALRCDPISGHVSLYWYRQALGQGPEFLTYFNYEAQQDKSGLPNDRFSAERPEGSISTLTIQRTEQRDSAMYRCASSLQTSGDLYEQYFGPGTRLTVT.

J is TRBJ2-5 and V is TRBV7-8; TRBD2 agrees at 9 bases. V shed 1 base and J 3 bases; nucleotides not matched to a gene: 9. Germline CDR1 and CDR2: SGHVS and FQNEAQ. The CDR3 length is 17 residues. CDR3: CASSLDGRVAGEETQYF. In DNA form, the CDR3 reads TGTGCCAGCAGCTTAGACGGGCGCGTAGCGGGGGAAGAGACCCAGTACTTC. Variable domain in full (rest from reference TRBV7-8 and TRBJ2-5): GAGVSQSPRYKVAKRGQDVALRCDPISGHVSLFWYQQALGQGPEFLTYFQNEAQLDKSGLPSDRFFAERPEGSVSTLKIQRTQQEDSAVYLCASSLDGRVAGEETQYFGPGTRLLVL.